This T cell receptor (beta chain) was sequenced for a study of control samples from healthy donors and cancer patients. Profiled with immunoSEQ multiplex PCR; TCRdb holds only in-frame clones, not every one. The sample shows 45,000 to 60,000 clones, less than 95% of them seen only once. The V gene's germline CDR1 is MNHEY and CDR2 SMNVEV (reference sequence). The V gene lost 3 bases and the J gene lost 3 bases, with 11 bases spanning the gap. The CDR3 is made up of 14 amino acids. The specimen sequenced was blood. This chain links TRBV27 with TRBJ1-1; D gene unclear. The sequence was collected from a man younger than 40 in good health. The CDR3 coding sequence is TGTGCCAGCAGTTTGCCAGGACTATACACTGAAGCTTTCTTT. Its translation: CASSLPGLYTEAFF.